A single sample gave rise to the 25 T cell receptor beta chains below, sequenced in a study of CD8 T cells in Susac syndrome (dated by TCRdb to about 2019). The library was built by means of the immunoSEQ multiplex PCR assay. RNA was extracted using the RNeasy kit, and roughly 0.5 to 1 ug of the RNA was reverse transcribed with random hexamers. Through fastp at Q25 and MiXCR, TCRdb rebuilt clones from the public reads, retaining in-frame beta chains. When rows share a CDR3 protein, they turn into one entry using the most common DNA and genes. This sample comprises fewer than 300,000 distinct CDR3 sequences, about 88% of them detected only once. The ten largest clones represent 0.11% of the sample. What was sequenced was CD8+ T cells from PBMCs. These receptor sequences come from a human donor with multiple sclerosis.

V is TRBV29-1 and J is TRBJ1-2; a possible D gene is TRBD1 (6 bases). Looked up from germline, CDR1 is SQVTM and CDR2 is ANQGSEA. The ends were cut back, 4 bases at V and 5 bases at J, with 20 bases in the middle. CDR3 length: 15 residues. The CDR3 DNA follows: TGCAGCGTTGGGGGGGACACGGACTTCGATTATGGCTACACCTTC. Its protein is CSVGGDTDFDYGYTF.

Written as DNA, the CDR3 is TGTGCCAGCAGCGTACGGATAAATGAAAAACTGTTTTTT. This sequence encodes CASSVRINEKLFF. The genes are TRBV9 and TRBJ1-4; no clear D gene. The germline V and J ends were trimmed by 1 base and 5 bases, with 6 bases remaining between them. The CDR3 covers 13 residues. Germline CDR1 is SGDLS and CDR2 is YYNGEE.

The chain uses TRBV7-8 and TRBJ1-2; 8 bases agree with TRBD1. The CDR3 runs 16 residues. CDR1 SGHVS and CDR2 FQNEAQ come from the germline V gene. Unmatched junction bases numbered 7, after V lost 1 base and J lost 3 bases. The CDR3 region is CASSLVGRGRDYGYTF. The CDR3 DNA follows: TGTGCCAGCAGCTTAGTGGGCAGGGGGCGGGACTATGGCTACACCTTC.

The rearrangement uses TRBV27 and TRBJ2-1, with TRBD1 matching 7 bases. This CDR3 has 15 residues. CDR1 MNHEY and CDR2 SMNVEV come from the germline V gene (reference sequence). V shed 3 bases and J 9 bases; nucleotides not matched to a gene: 11. DNA for the CDR3: TGTGCCAGCAGTTTCACCAGGGGGAACTTTGTTGAGCAGTTCTTC. As protein: CASSFTRGNFVEQFF.

This chain connects TRBV29-1 to TRBJ2-2; D gene uncertain. V was cut by 7 bases and J by 0 bases, with 12 bases left in between. This CDR3 comprises 14 residues. Per the germline V gene, CDR1 is SQVTM and CDR2 is ANQGSEA. The CDR3 sequence: CSASDRANTGELFF. CDR3 bases: TGCAGCGCCTCAGACCGCGCGAACACCGGGGAGCTGTTTTTT.

The V and J genes are TRBV28 and TRBJ2-5; 7 nucleotides agree with TRBD1. Trimming at V came to 6 bases and at J to 2 bases, leaving 9 bases not matched to a gene. This CDR3 is 15 amino acids long. CDR1 and CDR2 (germline): MDHEN, SYDVKM. The CDR3 loop reads CASRPDSGQQETQYF. CDR3 bases: TGTGCCAGCAGGCCAGACTCGGGACAGCAAGAGACCCAGTACTTC. Using reference TRBV28 and TRBJ2-5 for the parts outside the CDR3, the full variable domain is DVKVTQSSRYLVKRTGEKVFLECVQDMDHENMFWYRQDPGLGLRLIYFSYDVKMKEKGDIPEGYSVSREKKERFSLILESASTNQTSMYLCASRPDSGQQETQYFGPGTRLLVL.

The rearrangement uses TRBV5-1 and TRBJ2-7; a possible D gene is TRBD2 (6 bases). This CDR3 comprises 14 residues. CDR1 SGHRS and CDR2 YFSETQ come from the germline V gene. Trimming removed 0 bases from V and 7 bases from J, with 14 bases in between. The CDR3 coding sequence is TGCGCCAGCAGCTTGGACGGCCGAGGGAGGGAGCAGTACTTC. Translating it yields CASSLDGRGREQYF. Complete variable domain (other parts from reference TRBV5-1 and TRBJ2-7): KAGVTQTPRYLIKTRGQQVTLSCSPISGHRSVSWYQQTPGQGLQFLFEYFSETQRNKGNFPGRFSGRQFSNSRSEMNVSTLELGDSALYLCASSLDGRGREQYFGPGTRLTVT.

This clonotype was found once. This chain links TRBV9 with TRBJ1-1; D may be TRBD1 (5 bases). Germline V gene sequence: CDR1 SGDLS, CDR2 YYNGEE. This CDR3 spans 14 amino acids. V lost 3 bases, J lost 5 bases, and 14 bases lay in between. The CDR3: CASSALAEGTEAFF. Here the CDR3 DNA reads TGTGCCAGCAGCGCCCTGGCTGAGGGGACTGAAGCTTTCTTT. Supplemented by reference TRBV9 and TRBJ1-1, the full variable domain reads DSGVTQTPKHLITATGQRVTLRCSPRSGDLSVYWYQQSLDQGLQFLIQYYNGEERAKGNILERFSAQQFPDLHSELNLSSLELGDSALYFCASSALAEGTEAFFGQGTRLTVV.

J is TRBJ1-1 and V is TRBV7-3; D gene unclear. The CDR3 is 13 residues long. Germline V gene lookup returns CDR1 SGHTA and CDR2 FQGTGA. V lost 5 bases and J lost 0, with 7 bases in between. The CDR3 DNA sequence: TGTGCCAGCAGCCCTTTTATGAACACTGAAGCTTTCTTT. It encodes CASSPFMNTEAFF. Drawing the rest from reference TRBV7-3 and TRBJ1-1, the complete variable domain is GAGVSQTPSNKVTEKGKYVELRCDPISGHTALYWYRQSLGQGPEFLIYFQGTGAADDSGLPNDRFFAVRPEGSVSTLKIQRTERGDSAVYLCASSPFMNTEAFFGQGTRLTVV.

This sequence joins TRBV7-9 and TRBJ2-3; TRBD2 might be the D (5 bases). Trimming took 5 bases from V and 1 from J, leaving 10 bases between them. Germline V gene sequence: CDR1 SEHNR, CDR2 FQNEAQ (reference sequence). The CDR3 is made up of 14 amino acids. The chain's CDR3 is CASSPSGRTDTQYF. DNA of the CDR3: TGTGCCAGCAGCCCGAGCGGACGCACAGATACGCAGTATTTT.

This chain joins TRBV6-5 and TRBJ2-7; a possible D gene is TRBD2 (6 bases). Between the trimmed V and J ends, which lost 0 bases and 3 bases, there was a span of 12 bases. Germline lookup yields CDR1 MNHEY and CDR2 SVGAGI. The CDR3 sequence is 15 residues long. CDR3 in amino acids: CASSYSEGRGYEQYF. The CDR3 DNA follows: TGTGCCAGCAGTTACTCGGAGGGAAGGGGCTACGAGCAGTACTTC.

The chain employs TRBV29-1 and TRBJ1-2; D not certain. With 3 bases removed from V and 7 bases from J, the gap between germline ends came to 12 bases. CDR3 size: 12 residues. Germline V lookup: CDR1 SQVTM, CDR2 ANQGSEA. As DNA, the CDR3 is TGCAGCGTTGATAGGAAGAGGAGTGGCTACACCTTC. Its protein is CSVDRKRSGYTF.

The DNA of the CDR3 is TGTGCCAGCAGTTTAGTTCCAGAAGAGACCCAGTACTTC. Protein: CASSLVPEETQYF. The rearrangement links TRBV28 to TRBJ2-5; D not resolved. Between the trimmed V and J ends, which lost 2 bases and 3 bases, there was a span of 7 bases. Germline V gene data show CDR1 as MDHEN and CDR2 as SYDVKM. This CDR3 is built from 13 residues.

The chain uses TRBV5-6 and TRBJ2-5; D gene uncertain. Germline loops: CDR1 SGHDT, CDR2 YYEEEE. The germline V and J ends were trimmed by 4 bases and 5 bases, with 9 bases remaining between them. This CDR3 comprises 12 residues. Here the CDR3 reads CASSQETETQYF. The CDR3 bases are TGTGCCAGCAGCCAGGAAACGGAGACCCAGTACTTC.

The chain combines TRBV15 with TRBJ2-5, with D possibly being TRBD1 (6 bases). Germline V CDR1 and CDR2: LNHNV, YYDKDF (reference sequence). The CDR3 is 15 residues long. Trimming took 4 bases from V and 3 from J, leaving 15 bases between them. The CDR3: CATSTKNRVEETQYF. The CDR3 nucleotides are TGTGCCACCAGCACCAAGAACAGGGTAGAAGAGACCCAGTACTTC. Supplemented by reference TRBV15 and TRBJ2-5, the full variable domain reads DAMVIQNPRYQVTQFGKPVTLSCSQTLNHNVMYWYQQKSSQAPKLLFHYYDKDFNNEADTPDNFQSRRPNTSFCFLDIRSPGLGDTAMYLCATSTKNRVEETQYFGPGTRLLVL.

V usage is TRBV20-1 and J usage is TRBJ2-7; 11 positions agree with TRBD2. Trimming removed 6 bases from V and 2 bases from J; junction bases left unmatched: 12. This CDR3 has 16 residues. Germline assignment: CDR1 DFQATT and CDR2 SNEGSKA (reference sequence). CDR3 region: CSAPDSGRAGPYEQYF. CDR3 nucleotide sequence: TGCAGTGCCCCGGATAGCGGGAGGGCCGGGCCCTACGAGCAGTACTTC.

The rearrangement joins TRBV7-3 to TRBJ1-2, with 7 bases lining up with TRBD1. The CDR3 runs to 17 residues. V lost 5 bases to trimming and J lost 6 bases; unmatched junction nucleotides: 18. The germline V gene encodes CDR1 SGHTA and CDR2 FQGTGA. The CDR3 is CASSPTQTGPLPDGYTF. CDR3 DNA sequence: TGTGCCAGCAGCCCTACTCAGACAGGGCCCCTCCCGGATGGCTACACCTTC.

The chain is built from TRBV5-6 and TRBJ2-4; D may correspond to TRBD1 or TRBD2 (5 bases each). The V end was cut by 2 bases, the J end by 11 bases, with 17 bases between. The germline gives CDR1 SGHDT, CDR2 YYEEEE. This CDR3 has 14 amino acids. The chain's CDR3 is CASSFGGPTVFQYF. The CDR3 DNA reads TGTGCCAGCAGCTTTGGGGGACCGACGGTCTTTCAGTACTTC.

The chain is built from TRBV6-4 and TRBJ1-2, with D possibly being TRBD1 (5 bases). CDR1 is MRHNA, CDR2 SNTAGT, per germline. The CDR3 extends over 15 amino acids. V was trimmed by 6 bases and J by 4 bases, leaving 18 bases between them. CDR3 residues: CASRNRMDGTYGYTF. The CDR3 region has the DNA TGTGCCAGCAGGAATAGGATGGATGGGACCTATGGCTACACCTTC.

The V and J genes are TRBV4-1 and TRBJ2-1, with D unclear. CDR1 and CDR2 (germline): MGHRA, YSYEKL. The CDR3 covers 13 residues. V lost 0 bases, J lost 8 bases, and 8 bases lay in between. The CDR3 loop is CASSQDGFDEQFF. CDR3 DNA: TGCGCCAGCAGCCAAGATGGTTTTGATGAGCAGTTCTTC.

This rearrangement joins TRBV4-1 to TRBJ1-2; D may be TRBD1 (6 bases). The CDR3 is made up of 17 amino acids. V lost 1 base to trimming and J lost 7 bases, with 22 bases between them. Germline loops: CDR1 MGHRA, CDR2 YSYEKL. CDR3 protein: CASSQGGETQGTAGYTF. As DNA, the CDR3 is TGCGCCAGCAGCCAAGGAGGGGAAACACAGGGAACGGCTGGCTACACCTTC.

This chain links TRBV6-5 with TRBJ2-3; a possible D gene is TRBD2 (6 bases). CDR1 and CDR2 (germline): MNHEY, SVGAGI. The CDR3 is 15 amino acids. Trimming stripped 4 bases from V and 2 bases from J, with 13 bases between. CDR3 DNA sequence: TGTGCCAGCAGTTTAACGGGAGAAGACACAGATACGCAGTATTTT. Its protein is CASSLTGEDTDTQYF.

The V and J genes are TRBV4-2 and TRBJ2-7; D is perhaps TRBD1 (5 bases). The V end lost 1 base, the J end lost 1 base, and 23 bases lay between the germline ends. Germline-derived CDR1 and CDR2 are LGHNA and YNFKEQ. CDR3 length: 19 residues. CDR3 coding DNA: TGTGCCAGCAGCCAAGGGCTGCTAGGGGCATCCGTTCTGTCCTACGAGCAGTACTTC. As protein: CASSQGLLGASVLSYEQYF.

The V gene is TRBV24-1, the J gene TRBJ1-2; unclear D gene. The V gene lost 5 bases and the J gene lost 3 bases, with 9 bases spanning the gap. Germline loops: CDR1 KGHDR, CDR2 SFDVKD. The CDR3 covers 13 residues. The CDR3 sequence is CATSVASDYGYTF. In DNA, the CDR3 is TGTGCCACCAGTGTGGCCAGCGACTATGGCTACACCTTC.

The chain links TRBV10-3 to TRBJ2-2; 9 bases are shared with TRBD2. The germline V gene encodes CDR1 ENHRY and CDR2 SYGVKD. Trimming cost V 0 bases and J 0 bases; bases outside gene matches: 5. This CDR3 is 18 amino acids long. CDR3: CAISESMAGGSNTGELFF. CDR3 bases: TGTGCCATCAGTGAGTCGATGGCGGGAGGGTCGAACACCGGGGAGCTGTTTTTT.